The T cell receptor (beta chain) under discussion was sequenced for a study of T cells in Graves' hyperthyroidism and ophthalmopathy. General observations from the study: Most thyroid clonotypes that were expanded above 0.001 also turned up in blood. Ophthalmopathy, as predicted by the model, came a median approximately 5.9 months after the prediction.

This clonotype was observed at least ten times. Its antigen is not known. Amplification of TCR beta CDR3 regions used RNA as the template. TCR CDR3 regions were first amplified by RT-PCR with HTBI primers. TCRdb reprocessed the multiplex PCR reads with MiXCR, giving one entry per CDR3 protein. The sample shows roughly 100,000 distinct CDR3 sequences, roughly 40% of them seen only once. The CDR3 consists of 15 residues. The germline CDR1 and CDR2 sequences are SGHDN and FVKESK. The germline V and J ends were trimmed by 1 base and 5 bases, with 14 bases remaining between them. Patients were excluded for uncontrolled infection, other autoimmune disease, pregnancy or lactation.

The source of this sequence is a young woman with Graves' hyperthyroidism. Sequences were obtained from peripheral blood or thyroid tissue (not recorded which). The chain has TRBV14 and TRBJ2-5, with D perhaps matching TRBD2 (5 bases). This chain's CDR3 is CASSQGEAVWETQYF. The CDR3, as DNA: TGTGCCAGCAGCCAAGGAGAAGCGGTCTGGGAGACCCAGTACTTC.